Shown below are 14 T cell receptor beta chains from a single sample sequenced in a study of T cell responses to AZD1222 COVID-19 vaccine. Clones were read by immunoSEQ multiplex PCR, and TCRdb kept only the in-frame ones, dropping some. This table has fewer than 120,000 clones, about four fifths appearing once. The material sequenced was peripheral blood, taken on day 0 of AZD1222 vaccination. The origin of the receptors is an adult in good health.

The chain joins TRBV19 to TRBJ1-3; 7 nucleotides match TRBD1. This CDR3 contains 14 residues. J gave up 0 bases and V 9 bases, and 5 bases lay outside the gene matches. CDR1 is LNHDA, CDR2 SQIVND, per germline (reference sequence). The CDR3 region is CASGQVNSGNTIYF. The CDR3 region has the DNA TGTGCCAGCGGACAGGTAAACTCTGGAAACACCATATATTTT.

V gene TRBV4-3 combines with J gene TRBJ1-5; D unclear. CDR1 and CDR2 from the germline V gene are LGHNA and YSLEER. This CDR3 comprises 16 residues. V was cut by 0 bases and J by 4 bases, with 13 bases left in between. The chain's CDR3 is CASSQDGTARNQPQHF. CDR3 nucleotide sequence: TGCGCCAGCAGCCAAGATGGCACAGCTCGGAATCAGCCCCAGCATTTT.

The genes are TRBV24-1 and TRBJ1-5; D is unresolved. V gave up 0 bases and J gave up 10 bases, with 9 bases separating them. Per the germline V gene, CDR1 is KGHDR and CDR2 is SFDVKD. The CDR3 runs 13 residues. Written as DNA, the CDR3 is TGTGCCACCAGTGATTTGCCCGGGAGACCCCAGCATTTT. This gives the protein CATSDLPGRPQHF.

V and J are TRBV7-2 and TRBJ1-6; D is undetermined. Germline CDR1 and CDR2: SGHTA and FQGNSA. This CDR3 region has 13 residues. Trimming shortened V by 4 bases and J by 11 bases, and 12 bases separated the two germline ends. In nucleotides, the CDR3 is TGTGCCAGCAGCTCGTTCGGTCTTACACCCCTCCACTTT. This encodes CASSSFGLTPLHF.

The chain recombines TRBV19 with TRBJ1-1; 7 bases are shared with TRBD1. V lost 1 base and J lost 6; bases outside the gene matches: 5. The CDR3 runs to 14 residues. Germline V gives CDR1 LNHDA, CDR2 SQIVND (reference sequence). The CDR3 is CASSIVGGGSEAFF. The CDR3 DNA follows: TGTGCCAGTAGTATAGTAGGGGGCGGATCTGAAGCTTTCTTT.

DNA for the CDR3: TGTGCCAGCACCTCGGGGGAGACCCAGTACTTC. As protein: CASTSGETQYF. J is TRBJ2-5 and V is TRBV12-3 or TRBV12-4, with a weak D call TRBD2 (5 bases). V dropped 7 bases and J dropped 5 bases, with 8 bases sitting between them. This CDR3 is 11 amino acids long.

This rearrangement joins TRBV6-5 to TRBJ1-1; tentatively, D is TRBD1 (6 bases). The CDR3 has 14 amino acids. The V gene's germline CDR1 is MNHEY and CDR2 SVGAGI. The V end was cut by 8 bases, the J end by 4 bases, with 17 bases between. The CDR3 region is CASGSQGRSTEAFF. The DNA for the CDR3 is TGTGCCAGCGGGTCACAGGGAAGGAGCACTGAAGCTTTCTTT.

The rearrangement links TRBV6-5 to TRBJ1-2, with D perhaps TRBD1 (6 bases). CDR1 and CDR2 from the germline V gene are MNHEY and SVGAGI. V shed 4 bases and J shed 8 bases, with 14 bases lying between them. The CDR3 loop spans 13 amino acids. The CDR3 coding sequence is TGTGCCAGCAGTTTACAGGGATTGGGAGGCTACACCTTC. Amino acids: CASSLQGLGGYTF.

The chain has TRBV18 and TRBJ1-1, with D hard to call. Trimming took off 3 bases at V and 3 bases at J, with 14 bases between the two ends. CDR1 is KGHSH, CDR2 LQKENI, per germline. This CDR3 region has 15 residues. The DNA of the CDR3 is TGTGCCAGCTCACCGGGGTTAGGTGGGGACACTGAAGCTTTCTTT. This encodes CASSPGLGGDTEAFF.

The chain links TRBV7-9 to TRBJ2-3, with a possible D match to TRBD2 (5 bases). CDR1 is SEHNR, CDR2 FQNEAQ, per germline (reference sequence). The CDR3 contains 11 residues. CDR3 region: CAGGSTDTQYF. The DNA of the CDR3 is TGTGCAGGCGGGAGCACAGATACGCAGTATTTT.

A few counts support this clone. This sequence joins TRBV4-1 and TRBJ1-5; D unresolved. Trimming pared 3 bases from V and 3 bases from J, leaving 15 bases between. Germline V lookup: CDR1 MGHRA, CDR2 YSYEKL. The CDR3 totals 16 residues. CDR3: CASSQQVGRPNQPQHF. The CDR3, as DNA: TGCGCCAGCAGCCAGCAAGTCGGCAGGCCCAATCAGCCCCAGCATTTT.

The chain is built from TRBV10-3 and TRBJ2-3; 7 bases align to TRBD1. Unmatched junction bases numbered 5, after V lost 6 bases and J lost 2 bases. The germline gives CDR1 ENHRY, CDR2 SYGVKD. This CDR3 contains 14 residues. The CDR3 bases are TGTGCCATCAGCAAACAGGGGTACACAGATACGCAGTATTTT. The encoded protein is CAISKQGYTDTQYF.

In this sample, this clone turned up once. This rearrangement joins TRBV4-3 to TRBJ2-7; 13 bases are a match to TRBD2. The CDR3 runs to 15 residues. Germline V CDR1 and CDR2: LGHNA, YSLEER. Germline trimming cut 4 bases from V and 7 bases from J; bases unmatched to any gene: 7. The CDR3 reads CASSRGTSGIGEQYF. As DNA, the CDR3 is TGCGCCAGCAGCCGCGGGACTAGCGGGATAGGGGAGCAGTACTTC.

The chain uses TRBV6-5 and TRBJ1-6, with a possible D match to TRBD1 (5 bases). Germline V gives CDR1 MNHEY, CDR2 SVGAGI. V was cut by 2 bases and J by 5 bases, with 10 bases left in between. The CDR3 is 15 amino acids. The CDR3 DNA reads as TGTGCCAGCAGTTACCAGCGGGACCATAATTCACCCCTCCACTTT. This codes for CASSYQRDHNSPLHF.